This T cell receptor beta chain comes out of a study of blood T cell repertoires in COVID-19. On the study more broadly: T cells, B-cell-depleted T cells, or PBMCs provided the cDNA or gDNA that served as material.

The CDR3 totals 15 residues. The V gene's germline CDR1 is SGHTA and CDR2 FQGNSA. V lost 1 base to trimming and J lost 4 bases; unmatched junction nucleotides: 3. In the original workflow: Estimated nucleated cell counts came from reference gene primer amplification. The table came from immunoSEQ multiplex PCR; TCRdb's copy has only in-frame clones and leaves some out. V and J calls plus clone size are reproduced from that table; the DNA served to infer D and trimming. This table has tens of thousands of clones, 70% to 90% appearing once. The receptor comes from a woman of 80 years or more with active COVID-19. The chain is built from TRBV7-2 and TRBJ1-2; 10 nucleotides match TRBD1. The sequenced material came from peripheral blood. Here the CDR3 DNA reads TGTGCCAGCAGCTTAGGGACAGGGGGAGGCTATGGCTACACCTTC. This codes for CASSLGTGGGYGYTF.